This paragraph covers one T cell receptor (beta chain) sequence. The target antigen is unknown. Repertoires were generated with immunoSEQ multiplex PCR, while TCRdb's copy carries only in-frame clones and drops some. The table has around 31,000 clones, 74% seen once; the top ten hold more than 1%. Trimming cost V 0 bases and J 5 bases, with 13 bases left between them. Germline V gives CDR1 SGHTA, CDR2 FQGNSA. This CDR3 comprises 15 residues. This specimen belongs to a study of STAT5B mutations in CD4+ large granular lymphocyte leukemia. Findings and limits, study-wide: TRBV06-family usage was enriched in top patient clones (8/27) versus controls (2/35). Higher CD4+ than CD8+ T-LGLL clonality might reflect small sample size. Without putative leukemic clones, patient CD4-sorted repertoires remained more clonal than healthy CD4+ repertoires.

The clonotype was recovered from a human donor in good health. The rearrangement uses TRBV7-2 and TRBJ1-1, with a tentative D call TRBD1 (5 bases). The sample consisted of CD4+ T cells from blood buffy coats. The CDR3, as DNA: TGTGCCAGCAGCTTAGCTATCCTGGGGGGGACTGAAGCTTTCTTT. This encodes CASSLAILGGTEAFF.